Presented here are 23 T cell receptor beta chains from one specimen sequenced in a study of T cell repertoires in ileal Crohn's disease. Clones were sequenced by immunoSEQ multiplex PCR, and TCRdb holds only the in-frame ones, with some missing. The sample yields a few thousand clones, roughly 87% seen once. Lamina propria lymphocytes from surgical specimens were isolated on a density gradient before sorting. Sequenced sample: CD4+ T cells sorted from the ileum. Source of these receptors: an adult with Crohn's disease.

This chain links TRBV2 with TRBJ2-3, with 10 positions matching TRBD2. The junction had 8 bases not matched to a gene; V was cut back by 0 bases and J by 2 bases. Germline CDR1 and CDR2: SNHLY and FYNNEI. This CDR3 region has 18 residues. The CDR3 loop is CASSEAWALAGVTDTQYF. CDR3 in DNA: TGTGCCAGCAGTGAAGCGTGGGCTCTAGCGGGGGTCACAGATACGCAGTATTTT.

The rearrangement joins TRBV23-1 to TRBJ2-7; 8 bases are a match to TRBD1. TRBV23-1 is an open reading frame whose function is uncertain. With V trimmed by 3 bases and J by 4 bases, 14 bases remained unmatched. The CDR3 is 17 amino acids. CDR3: CASSQFQDRVGRYEQYF. In DNA, the CDR3 is TGCGCCAGCAGTCAGTTCCAGGACAGGGTAGGGCGGTACGAGCAGTACTTC.

This chain connects TRBV19 to TRBJ1-2; TRBD1 aligns across 7 bases. The V gene's germline CDR1 is LNHDA and CDR2 SQIVND (reference sequence). Trimming took 5 bases from V and 4 from J; bases not matched to a gene: 19. CDR3 length equals 18 residues. This CDR3 reads CASSSQIKTGSGGYGYTF. The CDR3 DNA is TGTGCCAGTAGTTCCCAGATAAAGACAGGGTCTGGCGGCTATGGCTACACCTTC. Full variable domain (remainder filled in from reference TRBV19 and TRBJ1-2): DGGITQSPKYLFRKEGQNVTLSCEQNLNHDAMYWYRQDPGQGLRLIYYSQIVNDFQKGDIAEGYSVSREKKESFPLTVTSAQKNPTAFYLCASSSQIKTGSGGYGYTFGSGTRLTVV.

This clone was detected a few times. CDR3 region: CASSMSGTGDSPLHF. CDR3 in DNA: TGTGCCAGTAGTATGAGCGGGACAGGGGATTCACCCCTCCACTTT. The rearrangement joins TRBV19 to TRBJ1-6; 10 positions agree with TRBD1. With 3 bases clipped from V and 8 bases from J, the junction kept 4 bases outside the gene matches. The CDR3 has 15 amino acids. Germline V lookup: CDR1 LNHDA, CDR2 SQIVND (reference sequence).

This chain links TRBV11-2 with TRBJ2-1; possibly TRBD2 for D (5 bases). The V gene lost 1 base and the J gene lost 0 bases, with 10 bases spanning the gap. Germline V gene data show CDR1 as SGHAT and CDR2 as FQNNGV. The CDR3 has 16 residues. The CDR3 here is CASSLVTRSSYNEQFF. DNA for the CDR3: TGTGCCAGCAGCTTAGTTACTAGGAGCTCCTACAATGAGCAGTTCTTC.

This chain joins TRBV4-3 and TRBJ2-3, with D perhaps matching TRBD2 (6 bases). CDR1 is LGHNA, CDR2 YSLEER, per germline. This CDR3 contains 16 residues. Trimming left V 1 base short and J 0 bases short, with 11 bases between. CDR3: CASSQGPLASTDTQYF. In nucleotides, the CDR3 is TGCGCCAGCAGCCAAGGGCCACTAGCTAGCACAGATACGCAGTATTTT.

V is TRBV7-2 and J is TRBJ2-3, with 9 bases fitting TRBD1. Germline V lookup: CDR1 SGHTA, CDR2 FQGNSA. The ends lost 5 bases at V and 3 bases at J; junction bases unmatched: 12. This CDR3 comprises 17 residues. The CDR3 region has the DNA TGTGCCAGCAGCCGAAATCTGCCGGGACAGGGTACAGATACGCAGTATTTT. It translates to CASSRNLPGQGTDTQYF.

The rearrangement uses TRBV6-1 and TRBJ1-5; D possibly corresponds to TRBD1 (6 bases). Germline V gives CDR1 MNHNS, CDR2 SASEGT. Deletions cut 7 bases from V and 1 base from J, with 14 bases between. The CDR3 spans 15 residues. CDR3 sequence (DNA): TGTGCCAGCATATGGGGGGGCGCAAGCAATCAGCCCCAGCATTTT. It translates to CASIWGGASNQPQHF.

A note on this clone: A junction end diverges from the germline sequence, so it may reflect a read error. As DNA, the CDR3 is TGTGCCAGCACCCAAAGGAGACAGGTCACAGATGCGCAGTATTTT. Its protein product is CASTQRRQVTDAQYF. The rearrangement joins TRBV7-2 to TRBJ2-3, with D possibly TRBD1 on 6 matching bases. The CDR3 totals 15 residues. Germline CDR1 and CDR2: SGHTA and FQGNSA.

The genes are TRBV6-1 and TRBJ2-5; a weak D match, TRBD2 (5 bases). Deletions cut 7 bases from V and 1 base from J, with 13 bases between. The CDR3 is 14 residues long. The germline gives CDR1 MNHNS, CDR2 SASEGT. The DNA for the CDR3 is TGTGCCAGCAAGTCAATAGGGAGCCAAGAGACCCAGTACTTC. This gives the protein CASKSIGSQETQYF.

CDR3 residues: CASSPGTSGAVEQFF. The DNA of the CDR3 is TGTGCCAGCAGCCCCGGGACTAGCGGGGCCGTTGAGCAGTTCTTC. The J gene is TRBJ2-1, the V gene TRBV11-2; 13 bases are a match to TRBD2. The V gene end was trimmed by 5 bases and the J gene end by 9 bases; junction bases not matched to a gene: 7. CDR1 is SGHAT and CDR2 is FQNNGV in the germline V gene. This CDR3 contains 15 residues.

This clone was counted between two and nine times. In the same sample, other DNA sequences code for this CDR3. The CDR3 is CASSVTSGGVFEQFF. As DNA, the CDR3 is TGTGCCAGTAGTGTCACTAGCGGGGGGGTCTTTGAGCAGTTCTTC. The V call is TRBV19, the J call TRBJ2-1; 13 bases agree with TRBD2. The CDR3 is 15 amino acids. The ends lost 5 bases at V and 9 bases at J; junction bases unmatched: 7. CDR1 and CDR2 from the germline V gene are LNHDA and SQIVND (reference sequence).

The chain recombines TRBV15 with TRBJ2-7; possible D gene TRBD1, 6 bases. The V end lost 3 bases, the J end lost 5 bases, and 14 bases lay between the germline ends. CDR1 is LNHNV, CDR2 YYDKDF, per germline (reference sequence). There are 14 residues in the CDR3. In DNA, the CDR3 is TGTGCCACCAGCAGGGCTTCGTACAGGGACGAGCAGTACTTC. Translating gives CATSRASYRDEQYF.

This clone has just one count. The V call is TRBV5-1, the J call TRBJ2-1; 11 bases match TRBD2. Germline CDR1 SGHRS, CDR2 YFSETQ. The junction had 10 bases not matched to a gene; V was cut back by 0 bases and J by 8 bases. The CDR3 is made up of 17 amino acids. The CDR3 DNA follows: TGCGCCAGCAGCTTGGGGGGGACTAGCGGAGGGGTAGATGAGCAGTTCTTC. It is translated as CASSLGGTSGGVDEQFF.

V and J are TRBV4-2 and TRBJ1-1; D is unresolved. V was cut by 4 bases and J by 3 bases, with 21 bases left in between. Per germline, CDR1 LGHNA and CDR2 YNFKEQ. This CDR3 spans 17 amino acids. DNA for the CDR3: TGTGCCAGCAGCCCCCCCCGGAGGGCGGTGACGGACACTGAAGCTTTCTTT. Its protein product is CASSPPRRAVTDTEAFF.

The chain uses TRBV18 and TRBJ1-2, with 9 positions matching TRBD1. The CDR3 is made up of 15 amino acids. Trimming at V came to 6 bases and at J to 4 bases, leaving 9 bases not matched to a gene. Germline-derived CDR1 and CDR2 are KGHSH and LQKENI. CDR3 sequence (DNA): TGTGCCAGCTCCCAACCGGACAGGGGAGGCTATGGCTACACCTTC. It specifies CASSQPDRGGYGYTF.

The chain has TRBV7-3 and TRBJ1-1, with a weak D call TRBD1 (5 bases). Germline V gene sequence: CDR1 SGHTA, CDR2 FQGTGA. There are 14 residues in the CDR3. Deletions cut 0 bases from V and 6 bases from J, with 11 bases between. The CDR3 sequence: CASSLTGGNPEAFF. The DNA for the CDR3 is TGTGCCAGCAGCTTAACCGGGGGTAACCCTGAAGCTTTCTTT. Using reference TRBV7-3 and TRBJ1-1 for the parts outside the CDR3, the full variable domain is GAGVSQTPSNKVTEKGKYVELRCDPISGHTALYWYRQSLGQGPEFLIYFQGTGAADDSGLPNDRFFAVRPEGSVSTLKIQRTERGDSAVYLCASSLTGGNPEAFFGQGTRLTVV.

The chain recombines TRBV10-2 with TRBJ1-5, with D perhaps TRBD1 (5 bases). The CDR3 runs to 14 residues. CDR1 is WSHSY, CDR2 SAAADI, per germline. Trimming shortened V by 3 bases and J by 4 bases, and 10 bases separated the two germline ends. This CDR3 reads CASSDRARNQPQHF. The CDR3 region has the DNA TGCGCCAGCAGTGACAGGGCCCGGAATCAGCCCCAGCATTTT.

In regard to this clone: At one end, the junction sequence differs from germline, possibly due to a read error. The chain links TRBV28 to TRBJ2-7; 9 positions match TRBD2. Germline V CDR1 and CDR2: MDHEN, SYDVKM. This CDR3 is 14 amino acids long. CDR3 loop: CASSLSLAGAPSIF. CDR3 coding DNA: TGTGCCAGCAGTTTGTCCTTAGCGGGAGCCCCCTCGATCTTC.

The chain has TRBV29-1 and TRBJ1-3; tentative D call: TRBD1 (5 bases). CDR1 and CDR2 from the germline V gene are SQVTM and ANQGSEA. CDR3 length: 12 amino acids. V lost 6 bases and J 3 bases, leaving 9 bases between the germline ends. Here the CDR3 reads CSVGDYGNTIYF. The CDR3 region has the DNA TGCAGCGTAGGGGATTATGGAAACACCATATATTTT.

This chain links TRBV7-2 with TRBJ1-5; D uncertain. The V end was cut by 1 base, the J end by 4 bases, with 17 bases between. CDR1 is SGHTA and CDR2 is FQGNSA in the germline V gene. There are 17 residues in the CDR3. In nucleotides, the CDR3 is TGTGCCAGCAGCTTAGGAATGGGTCCCGGGAGGAATCAGCCCCAGCATTTT. Translated: CASSLGMGPGRNQPQHF.

Only a few counts were recorded for this clone. The chain links TRBV4-2 to TRBJ2-7; 7 bases match TRBD1. This CDR3 is built from 16 residues. Germline V gene data show CDR1 as LGHNA and CDR2 as YNFKEQ. V dropped 4 bases and J dropped 0; count of bases not matched to a gene: 9. The CDR3 loop is CASSRLRGQSSYEQYF. The DNA of the CDR3 is TGTGCCAGCAGCCGCCTTCGGGGACAGAGCTCCTACGAGCAGTACTTC.

The table lists this clone with a few counts. The chain has TRBV9 and TRBJ1-2; unclear D gene. The CDR3 totals 15 residues. V lost 2 bases, J lost 3 bases, and 14 bases lay in between. In germline, CDR1 is SGDLS, CDR2 YYNGEE. The CDR3 region is CASSVMEAADYGYTF. DNA for the CDR3: TGTGCCAGCAGCGTCATGGAGGCGGCAGACTATGGCTACACCTTC.